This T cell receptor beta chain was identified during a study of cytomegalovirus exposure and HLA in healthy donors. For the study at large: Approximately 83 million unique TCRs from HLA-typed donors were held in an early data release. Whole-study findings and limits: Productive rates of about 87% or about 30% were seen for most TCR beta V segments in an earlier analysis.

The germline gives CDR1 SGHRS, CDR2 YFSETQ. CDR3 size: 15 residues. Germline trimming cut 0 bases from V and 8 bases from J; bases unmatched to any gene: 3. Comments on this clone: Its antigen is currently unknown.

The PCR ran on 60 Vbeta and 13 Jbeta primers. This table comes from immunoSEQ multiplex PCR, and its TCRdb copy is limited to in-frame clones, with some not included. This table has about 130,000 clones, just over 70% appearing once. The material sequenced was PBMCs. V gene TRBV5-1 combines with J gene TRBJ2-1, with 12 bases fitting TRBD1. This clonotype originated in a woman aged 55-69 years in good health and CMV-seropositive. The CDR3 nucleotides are TGCGCCAGCAGCTTGGGGGGGACAGGGGGCCATGAGCAGTTCTTC. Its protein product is CASSLGGTGGHEQFF. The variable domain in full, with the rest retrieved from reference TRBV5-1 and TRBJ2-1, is KAGVTQTPRYLIKTRGQQVTLSCSPISGHRSVSWYQQTPGQGLQFLFEYFSETQRNKGNFPGRFSGRQFSNSRSEMNVSTLELGDSALYLCASSLGGTGGHEQFFGPGTRLTVL.